The subject of this entry is one T cell receptor beta chain. Its target is not known. Method: immunoSEQ multiplex PCR; TCRdb's copy keeps in-frame clones and lacks some. The table records 200,000 or so clones, about 93% of them present only once. Germline V gives CDR1 MNHEY, CDR2 SMNVEV (reference sequence). The CDR3 has 16 amino acids. Trimming cost V 5 bases and J 3 bases; bases outside gene matches: 7. This sample was taken from a study of cytomegalovirus exposure and HLA in healthy donors. Looking at the study overall: According to later analysis, the same platform produced the 120 validation and 666 first-cohort repertoires.

Donors were drawn from the approximately 120-subject validation cohort, separate from the roughly 700-subject first cohort. Study-wide points: Rarity characterized most TCR sequences, yet some public TCRs appeared in many donors. The study flagged roughly 160 TCR beta chains as cytomegalovirus-associated.

The sequence came from a woman between 18 and 29 years old in good health and CMV-seronegative. The chain has TRBV27 and TRBJ1-5, with 10 bases fitting TRBD1. The sequenced sample was PBMCs. The DNA of the CDR3 is TGTGCCAGCAGTCCCGCGGGACAGGGGTACAATCAGCCCCAGCATTTT. Translated: CASSPAGQGYNQPQHF.